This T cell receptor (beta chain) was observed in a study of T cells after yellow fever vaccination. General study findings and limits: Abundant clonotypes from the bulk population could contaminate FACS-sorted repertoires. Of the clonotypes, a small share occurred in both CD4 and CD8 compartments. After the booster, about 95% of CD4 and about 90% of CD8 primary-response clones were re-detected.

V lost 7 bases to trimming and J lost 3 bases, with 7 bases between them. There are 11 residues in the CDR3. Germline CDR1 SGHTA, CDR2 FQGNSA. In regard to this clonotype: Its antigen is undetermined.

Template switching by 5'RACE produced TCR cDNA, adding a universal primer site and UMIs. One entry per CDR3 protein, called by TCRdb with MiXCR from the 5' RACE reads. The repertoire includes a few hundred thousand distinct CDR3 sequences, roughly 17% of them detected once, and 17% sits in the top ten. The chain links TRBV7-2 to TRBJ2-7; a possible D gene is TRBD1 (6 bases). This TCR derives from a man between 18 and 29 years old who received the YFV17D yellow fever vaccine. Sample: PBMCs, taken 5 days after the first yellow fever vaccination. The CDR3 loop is CASKDSYEQYF. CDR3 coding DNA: TGTGCCAGCAAGGACAGCTACGAGCAGTACTTC.